This record covers a single T cell receptor (beta chain). Its antigen is undetermined. These data are taken from a study of T cells in Graves' hyperthyroidism and ophthalmopathy. For the study at large: Sampling of peripheral blood happened at initial diagnosis, prior to any treatment.

The CDR3 regions of TCR beta were amplified from RNA transcripts. In the first-round RT-PCR of the TCR CDR3, the HTBI primer set was used. One entry per CDR3 protein results from TCRdb running MiXCR on the multiplex PCR reads. The table includes approximately 720,000 distinct CDR3 sequences, around 20% detected once. CDR3 length equals 16 residues. V dropped 10 bases and J dropped 2 bases, with 21 bases sitting between them. General observations from the study: Among clonotypes expanded in thyroid above 0.001, most were also found in blood.

The TCR was taken from a woman aged 50 to 65 with Graves' hyperthyroidism that later progressed to Graves' ophthalmopathy. Material: blood. The J gene is TRBJ1-5, the V gene TRBV12-3 or TRBV12-4; no clear D gene. The CDR3 here is CANTREVAARNQPQHF. In DNA form, the CDR3 reads TGTGCCAACACGCGGGAGGTAGCGGCCCGCAATCAGCCCCAGCATTTT.